Below, one T cell receptor (beta chain) is given with its context. Distinct nucleotide sequences in the sample also encode this CDR3. Produced via immunoSEQ multiplex PCR; TCRdb's table is partial and in-frame only. The table includes some 250,000 clones, 80% to 95% detected once. The record originates from a study of cytomegalovirus exposure and HLA in healthy donors. Germline V gene data show CDR1 as SQVTM and CDR2 as ANQGSEA. The CDR3 sequence is 14 residues long. The junction had 8 bases not matched to a gene; V was cut back by 6 bases and J by 3 bases. The rearrangement joins TRBV29-1 to TRBJ2-7; 10 nucleotides line up with TRBD1. The sequence derives from a woman in her 30s in good health and CMV-seronegative. Sequencing was carried out using PBMCs. CDR3 loop: CSVGGTGASYEQYF. The CDR3 nucleotides read TGCAGCGTGGGTGGGACAGGGGCGAGCTACGAGCAGTACTTC.